The rows below give T cell receptor beta chains drawn from one sample of a study of blood T cell repertoires in COVID-19. Method: immunoSEQ multiplex PCR; TCRdb's copy keeps in-frame clones and lacks some. In the table there are roughly 64,000 clones, 80% to 90% of which are singletons. The sequencing input was peripheral blood. The receptors shown here come from a woman aged 55 to 70 with acute or convalescent COVID-19. Each CDR3 is given with its conserved first and last residue. A D gene is named only where the DNA matches it firmly.

17 - TRBJ1-1 TRBV5-1 CASSGGASTRRNTEAFF
14 - TRBJ1-1 TRBV10-3 CAISASGSSTEAFF
13 - TRBJ1-1 TRBV19 CASSTTGNTEAFF
17 - TRBJ2-6 TRBV19 CASRPPDRSSGANVLTF
13 - TRBJ1-6 TRBV6-4 CASRDSYNSPLHF
15 - TRBJ1-6 TRBV5-6 CASSLLGASNSPLHF
14 TRBD1 TRBJ1-1 TRBV19 CASSLTGVDTEAFF
11 - TRBJ1-3 TRBV11-2 CASSQGNTIYF
13 - TRBJ1-2 TRBV6-6 CASSYEGHSGYTF
11 - TRBJ1-4 TRBV20-1 CSASSPGKLFF
15 TRBD1 TRBJ2-7 TRBV6-1 CASSDDRVPSYEQYF
13 TRBD2 TRBJ2-1 TRBV6-4 CASSDRTSSEQFF
13 TRBD1 TRBJ1-2 TRBV5-4 CASSPGQNYGYTF
14 - TRBJ1-4 TRBV6-1 CASSDGQVNEKLFF
16 TRBD1 TRBJ2-7 TRBV5-1 CASSLGVRDSDYEQYF
18 - TRBJ1-6 TRBV7-3 CASSLTVQGGSKNSPLHF
15 TRBD1 TRBJ1-4 TRBV5-1 CASSIPGQGGEKLFF
15 TRBD1 TRBJ1-1 TRBV3-1/TRBV3-2 CASSLRTGVGTEAFF
15 - TRBJ1-3 TRBV9 CASRGGGSSGNTIYF
13 - TRBJ1-2 TRBV18 CASSPSRGDGYTF
14 - TRBJ1-1 TRBV5-1 CASSLDGGGTEAFF
14 - TRBJ1-6 TRBV7-3 CASSLQGMGSPLHF
15 - TRBJ1-1 TRBV7-8 CASSLADLPNTEAFF
13 - TRBJ1-1 TRBV18 CASSRHSNTEAFF
15 - TRBJ1-3 TRBV6-5 CASSYPSNSGNTIYF
16 - TRBJ1-6 TRBV27 CASSLGARVNNSPLHF
15 - TRBJ1-1 TRBV7-3 CASSPSAGWGTEAFF
13 - TRBJ1-1 TRBV19 CASSIMGGTEAFF
16 - TRBJ2-2 TRBV24-1 CATSDRPYRGTGELFF
15 - TRBJ1-3 TRBV10-3 CAISESLGSGNTIYF
14 TRBD1 TRBJ2-4 TRBV4-1 CASSQPGTGNIQYF
16 - TRBJ2-4 TRBV11-2 CASSLGPAQAKNIQYF
18 TRBD1 TRBJ1-6 TRBV14 CASSQRTGLGSYNSPLHF
14 - TRBJ2-7 TRBV30 CAWSVQGAAGEQYF
15 TRBD2 TRBJ2-1 TRBV5-6 CASSLAGGSRNEQFF
14 - TRBJ1-4 TRBV6-1 CASSERTRGEKLFF
15 TRBD2 TRBJ2-1 TRBV7-6 CASSLGGGATNEQFF
12 - TRBJ2-1 TRBV11-3 CASSLEGGEQFF
15 - TRBJ2-2 TRBV7-9 CASSPPGQRTGELFF
15 TRBD1 TRBJ1-6 TRBV18 CASSLRGGRDSPLHF
15 TRBD1 TRBJ1-5 TRBV19 CASRRQGQGNQPQHF
15 - TRBJ1-6 TRBV9 CASSVEDQAHSPLHF
17 - TRBJ1-3 TRBV2 CASSVWDFWGAGNTIYF
14 - TRBJ1-5 TRBV5-1 CASSLDTGNQPQHF
15 TRBD2 TRBJ2-7 TRBV13 CASSFYLAGYYEQYF